The 10 T cell receptor beta chains below all came from one sample that was sequenced in a study of Tregs in tolerant kidney transplant recipients. Clones were read by immunoSEQ multiplex PCR, and TCRdb kept only the in-frame ones, dropping some. This table holds around 9,700 clones, more than 75% found once. Antigen specificity for these receptors is unknown. The sequenced sample was Tregs from blood cultured with allogeneic cells, obtained before the transplant. Receptor source: a human patient who received a combined kidney and bone marrow transplant.

V usage is TRBV7-9 and J usage is TRBJ2-1, with 8 bases aligning to TRBD2. This CDR3 is 16 amino acids long. Germline-derived CDR1 and CDR2 are SEHNR and FQNEAQ (reference sequence). Trimming at V came to 5 bases and at J to 7 bases, leaving 13 bases not matched to a gene. This CDR3 is CASSHLRRGARNEQFF. CDR3 sequence (DNA): TGTGCCAGCAGCCATTTGAGGCGGGGGGCGAGAAATGAGCAGTTCTTC. The full variable domain, its missing parts supplied by reference TRBV7-9 and TRBJ2-1, is DTGVSQNPRHKITKRGQNVTFRCDPISEHNRLYWYRQTLGQGPEFLTYFQNEAQLEKSRLLSDRFSAERPKGSFSTLEIQRTEQGDSAMYLCASSHLRRGARNEQFFGPGTRLTVL.

This chain connects TRBV6-5 to TRBJ2-1, with 8 bases aligning to TRBD2. J gave up 12 bases and V 6 bases, and 10 bases lay outside the gene matches. The germline V gene encodes CDR1 MNHEY and CDR2 SVGAGI. The length of the CDR3 is 13 residues. The CDR3 protein is CASRGAGSGGQFF. The CDR3 nucleotides read TGTGCCAGCAGGGGGGCAGGGAGCGGGGGGCAGTTCTTC.

The rearrangement uses TRBV5-1 and TRBJ1-2; the D is unclear. V lost 6 bases and J lost 12, with 12 bases in between. CDR1 and CDR2 from the germline V gene are SGHRS and YFSETQ. The CDR3 totals 10 residues. CDR3 protein: CASKPIEDTF. CDR3 nucleotides: TGCGCCAGCAAACCCATTGAGGACACCTTC.

The rearrangement joins TRBV7-2 to TRBJ2-5; D possibly corresponds to TRBD2 (6 bases). Looked up from germline, CDR1 is SGHTA and CDR2 is FQGNSA. V shed 3 bases and J shed 6 bases, with 14 bases lying between them. The CDR3 spans 14 residues. CDR3 sequence: CASSLGVGRKTQYF. The CDR3 DNA reads as TGTGCCAGCAGCTTGGGCGTCGGGAGAAAGACCCAGTACTTC.

The count of this clone is one. The rearrangement joins TRBV28 to TRBJ2-1, with 12 nucleotides matching TRBD2. CDR1 is MDHEN, CDR2 SYDVKM, per germline. This CDR3 region has 16 residues. The trim removed 7 bases at V and 3 bases at J, leaving 7 bases unmatched. The CDR3 here is CASIDGTSGFYNEQFF. Here the CDR3 DNA reads TGTGCCAGCATCGACGGGACTAGCGGGTTCTACAATGAGCAGTTCTTC.

The rearrangement uses TRBV30 and TRBJ2-7, with D hard to call. The CDR3 consists of 12 residues. Trimming left V 2 bases short and J 7 bases short, with 12 bases between. The germline V gene has CDR1 GTSNPN and CDR2 SVGIG (reference sequence). The CDR3 protein is CAWSFELGEQYF. The CDR3 DNA reads as TGTGCCTGGAGTTTCGAACTGGGGGAGCAGTACTTC.

The count of this clone is one. At one boundary the junction diverges from the germline segment, which might be a read error. The chain joins TRBV6-1 to TRBJ2-7, with a possible D match to TRBD1 (6 bases). The CDR3 is made up of 14 amino acids. Germline V lookup: CDR1 MNHNS, CDR2 SASEGT. CDR3 bases: TGTGCCAGCAGGTCACAGGGATTTTCCTCCGAGCAGTACTTC. Its protein is CASRSQGFSSEQYF.

This clone was observed a single time. V is TRBV10-3 and J is TRBJ1-2; TRBD1 matches 8 bases. In germline, CDR1 is ENHRY, CDR2 SYGVKD. The V and J ends lost 8 bases and 5 bases, in that order; junction bases with no gene match: 4. The length of the CDR3 is 12 residues. The CDR3 sequence: CAIRGTGYGYTF. The CDR3 DNA sequence: TGTGCCATCCGGGGGACAGGTTATGGCTACACCTTC.

This clone turned up a few times. This chain joins TRBV5-1 and TRBJ2-2; D gene unclear. The CDR3 contains 14 residues. CDR1 is SGHRS and CDR2 is YFSETQ in the germline V gene. Trimming took off 2 bases at V and 4 bases at J, with 9 bases between the two ends. The DNA of the CDR3 is TGCGCCAGCAGCTTTCAAGGGTTCACCGGGGAGCTGTTTTTT. Protein sequence: CASSFQGFTGELFF.

This rearrangement joins TRBV6-5 to TRBJ2-1; tentative D call: TRBD1 (7 bases). Germline V gene data show CDR1 as MNHEY and CDR2 as SVGAGI. V was cut by 6 bases and J by 3 bases, with 15 bases left in between. The CDR3 sequence is 15 residues long. The DNA for the CDR3 is TGTGCCAGCAGCCACAGGGGACTCCTCTACAATGAGCAGTTCTTC. Translation gives CASSHRGLLYNEQFF.